This T cell receptor beta chain was recovered during a study of blood T cell repertoires in COVID-19 (dated by TCRdb to the early 2020s). As for the study more broadly: Collaborator samples came from the United States, Italy and Spain and covered acute and convalescent phases of COVID-19. The material from the prospective study consisted of cDNA or gDNA derived from T cells, B-cell-depleted T cells, or PBMCs. Subjects who had been exposed to COVID-19, were actively infected with it, or had recovered from it provided the deeply sampled blood TCRbeta repertoires that made up the dataset. The repertoires were released in a freely available public database intended as a resource for research on the immune response to SARS-CoV-2. The samples were drawn from the first 160 participants of the ongoing ImmuneRACE study and from about 1,200 subjects provided by 6 global collaborators. Sample metadata almost always included a de-identified subject ID, COVID-19 status, age in years and sex. Where HLA class I and class II types were available, the types were taken from metadata supplied by the sample provider, not from assay-based typing. General conclusions and limits of the study: The quantity of clinical and demographic metadata differed by source and by participant and was supplied without curation.

This clone was detected a few times. The antigen this receptor binds is unknown. No quality values exist for individual bases; no much larger clone is one base distant. V and J lose 5 bases and 7 bases, and a span of 12 bases separates them. The CDR3 sequence holds 13 residues, the cysteine and phenylalanine included. This entry keeps only the CDR3 DNA: 39 bases, framed from base 1. The collaborating institutions used their own protocols to collect whole blood in K2EDTA tubes. For TCRbeta analysis, collaborators shipped samples in one of three forms: frozen whole blood, isolated PBMCs, or DNA extracted from either of those sample types. TCRbeta CDR3 regions were amplified from genomic DNA by means of the immunoSEQ Assay, a bias-controlled multiplex PCR. On the authors' methods: The number of nucleated cells in each sample was estimated by amplification of reference gene primers within the assay. To quantify the absolute abundance of each unique TCRbeta CDR3 rearrangement, sequence reads were collapsed and filtered. For each sample, productive Simpson clonality was calculated as the square root of Simpson's diversity index across productive rearrangements. In its TCRdb copy, this immuneACCESS table keeps in-frame sequences only and misses some clones. Where compared with another copy, unresolved V genes explain less than half of these, and the others have no known cause. The V and J calls and clone size are taken from that table; D and trimming were inferred from the DNA. For this sample the table gives 130,000 to 150,000 clones, of which about 85% were detected only once. Less than 3.5% of the sample lies in the top ten.

The source of this sequence is a human donor with acute or convalescent COVID-19. The donor label of this sample is uncertain. This chain is built from TRBV12-3 or TRBV12-4 and TRBJ2-1, with a weak D call of TRBD2 (5 bases match). The sample was peripheral blood. The CDR3 loop reads CASSPHTGNEQFF. In nucleotide form, the sequence is TGTGCCAGCAGTCCACATACGGGAAATGAGCAGTTCTTC.